The 4 T cell receptor beta chains below come from one sample, sequenced in a study of blood T cell repertoires in COVID-19. The assay was immunoSEQ multiplex PCR, and TCRdb's table has in-frame clones only and misses some. Of 50,000 to 65,000 clones listed, over 60% are singletons. What was sequenced was peripheral blood. The receptors derive from a woman aged 70-85 years with COVID-19, enrolled during active disease.

The CDR3 spells CASSIGGPGELFF. For the CDR3, the DNA is TGTGCCAGTAGTATAGGCGGCCCCGGGGAGCTGTTTTTT. J is TRBJ2-2 and V is TRBV19; D not resolved. Germline-derived CDR1 and CDR2 are LNHDA and SQIVND (reference sequence). Trimming removed 1 base from V and 6 bases from J, with 6 bases in between. The CDR3 length is 13 residues.

The CDR3 DNA reads TGTGCCTGCCGCGGGGGCAGGGGCCTAGTTGGAAACACCATATATTTT. Amino acid sequence: CACRGGRGLVGNTIYF. The chain employs TRBV4-2 and TRBJ1-3, with D tentatively TRBD1 (6 bases). Looked up from germline, CDR1 is LGHNA and CDR2 is YNFKEQ. The CDR3 loop spans 16 amino acids. With 11 bases removed from V and 3 bases from J, the gap between germline ends came to 23 bases.

This chain uses TRBV3-1 (or the pseudogene TRBV3-2) with TRBJ2-2; D is uncertain. This CDR3 has 14 residues. V was trimmed by 3 bases and J by 7 bases, leaving 12 bases between them. Germline CDR1 reads LGHDT; CDR2 reads YNNKEL (reference sequence). CDR3 bases: TGTGCCAGCAGCCAGTCAAGGCGAGGCGGGGAGCTGTTTTTT. It yields the protein CASSQSRRGGELFF.

V gene TRBV3-1 (or the pseudogene TRBV3-2) combines with J gene TRBJ1-4, with D possibly being TRBD1 (5 bases). Per germline, CDR1 LGHDT and CDR2 YNNKEL (reference sequence). Deletions cut 4 bases from V and 8 bases from J, with 17 bases between. The CDR3 is 15 amino acids. The CDR3 is CASSPKLGDFEKLFF. CDR3 bases: TGTGCCAGCAGCCCGAAGTTAGGGGATTTCGAAAAACTGTTTTTT.